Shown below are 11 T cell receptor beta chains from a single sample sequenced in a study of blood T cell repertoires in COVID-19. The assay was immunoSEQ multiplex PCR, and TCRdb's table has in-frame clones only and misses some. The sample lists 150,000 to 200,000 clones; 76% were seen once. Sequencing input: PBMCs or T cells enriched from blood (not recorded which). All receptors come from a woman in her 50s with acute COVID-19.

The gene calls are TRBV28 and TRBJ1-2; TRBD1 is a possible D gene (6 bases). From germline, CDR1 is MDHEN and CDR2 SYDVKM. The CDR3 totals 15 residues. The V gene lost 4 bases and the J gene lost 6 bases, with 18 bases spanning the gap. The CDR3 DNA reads TGTGCCAGCAGTTCCTCGTGGGGGCCGTACCATGGCTACACCTTC. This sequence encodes CASSSSWGPYHGYTF.

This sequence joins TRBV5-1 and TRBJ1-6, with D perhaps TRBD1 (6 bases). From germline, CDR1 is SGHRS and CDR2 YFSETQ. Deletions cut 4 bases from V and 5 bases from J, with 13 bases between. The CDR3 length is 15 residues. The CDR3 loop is CASSPRGGDNSPLHF. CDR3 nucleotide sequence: TGCGCCAGCAGCCCTCGGGGGGGCGATAATTCACCCCTCCACTTT.

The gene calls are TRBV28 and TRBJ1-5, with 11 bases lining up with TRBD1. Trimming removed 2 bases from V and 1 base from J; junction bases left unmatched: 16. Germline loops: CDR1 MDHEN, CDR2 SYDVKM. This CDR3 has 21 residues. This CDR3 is CASSLRYWTGGPGGSNQPQHF. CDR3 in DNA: TGTGCCAGCAGTTTAAGATACTGGACAGGGGGCCCCGGTGGGAGCAATCAGCCCCAGCATTTT.

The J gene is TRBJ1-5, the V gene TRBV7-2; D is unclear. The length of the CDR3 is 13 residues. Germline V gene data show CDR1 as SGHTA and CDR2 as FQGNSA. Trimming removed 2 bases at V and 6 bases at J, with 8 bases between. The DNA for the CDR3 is TGTGCCAGCAGCTTAAACCGCGGTCAGCCCCAGCATTTT. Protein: CASSLNRGQPQHF.

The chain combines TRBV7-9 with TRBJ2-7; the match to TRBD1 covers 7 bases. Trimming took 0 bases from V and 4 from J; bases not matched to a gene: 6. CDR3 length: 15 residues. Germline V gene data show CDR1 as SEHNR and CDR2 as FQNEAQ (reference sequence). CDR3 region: CASSLAGGAQYEQYV. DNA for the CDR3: TGTGCCAGCAGCTTAGCAGGGGGCGCGCAATACGAGCAGTACGTC.

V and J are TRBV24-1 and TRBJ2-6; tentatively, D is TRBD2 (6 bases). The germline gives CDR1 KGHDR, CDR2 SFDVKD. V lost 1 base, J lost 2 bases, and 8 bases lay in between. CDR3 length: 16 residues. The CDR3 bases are TGTGCCACCAGTGATTTCGGAGGGGCTGGGGCCAACGTCCTGACTTTC. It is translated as CATSDFGGAGANVLTF.

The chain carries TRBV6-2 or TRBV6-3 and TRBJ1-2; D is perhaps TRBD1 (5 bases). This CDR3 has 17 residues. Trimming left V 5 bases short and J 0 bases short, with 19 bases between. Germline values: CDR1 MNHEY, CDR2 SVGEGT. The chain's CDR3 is CASSPRRGANPNYGYTF. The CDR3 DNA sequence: TGTGCCAGCAGTCCCAGGAGGGGCGCCAACCCTAACTATGGCTACACCTTC.

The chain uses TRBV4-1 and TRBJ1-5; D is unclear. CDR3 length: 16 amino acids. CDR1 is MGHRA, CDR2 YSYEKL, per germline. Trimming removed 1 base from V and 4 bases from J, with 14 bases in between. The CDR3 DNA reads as TGCGCCAGCAGCCAAGTCCCCAGGACTAGGAATCAGCCCCAGCATTTT. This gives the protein CASSQVPRTRNQPQHF.

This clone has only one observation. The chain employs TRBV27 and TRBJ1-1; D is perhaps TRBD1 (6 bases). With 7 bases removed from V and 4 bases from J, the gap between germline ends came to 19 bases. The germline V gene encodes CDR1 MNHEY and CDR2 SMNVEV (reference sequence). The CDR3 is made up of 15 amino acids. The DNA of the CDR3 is TGTGCCAGCACTCACCCCGGGACACGTCTCACTGAAGCTTTCTTT. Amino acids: CASTHPGTRLTEAFF.

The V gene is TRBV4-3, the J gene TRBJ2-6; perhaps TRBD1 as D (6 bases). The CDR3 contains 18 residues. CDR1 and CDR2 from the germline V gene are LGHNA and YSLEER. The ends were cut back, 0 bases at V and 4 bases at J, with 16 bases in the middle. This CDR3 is CASSQDRTVTGGANVLTF. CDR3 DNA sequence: TGCGCCAGCAGCCAAGATAGGACAGTCACAGGAGGGGCCAACGTCCTGACTTTC.

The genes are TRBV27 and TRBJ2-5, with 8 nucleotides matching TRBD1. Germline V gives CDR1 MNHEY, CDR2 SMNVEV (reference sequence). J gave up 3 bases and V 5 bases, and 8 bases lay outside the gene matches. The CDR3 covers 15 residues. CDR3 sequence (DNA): TGTGCCAGCAGTGTCTCGGACAGGGAGGAAGAGACCCAGTACTTC. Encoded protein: CASSVSDREEETQYF.